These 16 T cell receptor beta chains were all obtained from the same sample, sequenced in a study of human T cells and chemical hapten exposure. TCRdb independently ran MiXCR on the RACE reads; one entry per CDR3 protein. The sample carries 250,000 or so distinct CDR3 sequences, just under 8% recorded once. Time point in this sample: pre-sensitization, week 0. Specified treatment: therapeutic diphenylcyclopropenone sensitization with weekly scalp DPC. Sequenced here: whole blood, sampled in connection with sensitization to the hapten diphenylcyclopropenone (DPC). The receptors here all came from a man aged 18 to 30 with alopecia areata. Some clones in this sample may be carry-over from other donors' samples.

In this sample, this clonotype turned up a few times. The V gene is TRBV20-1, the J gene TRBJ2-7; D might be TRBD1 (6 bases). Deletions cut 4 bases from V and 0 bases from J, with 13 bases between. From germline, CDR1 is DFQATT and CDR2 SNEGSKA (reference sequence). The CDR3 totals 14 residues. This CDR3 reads CSATGQQSSYEQYF. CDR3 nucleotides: TGCAGTGCTACCGGACAGCAAAGCTCCTACGAGCAGTACTTC.

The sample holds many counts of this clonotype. The CDR3 sequence: CASSQDRGHEQYF. DNA for the CDR3: TGTGCCAGCAGTCAGGACAGGGGGCACGAGCAGTACTTC. The chain has TRBV27 and TRBJ2-7, with TRBD1 matching over 11 bases. Germline trimming cut 5 bases from V and 5 bases from J; bases unmatched to any gene: 2. The CDR3 extends over 13 amino acids. Germline CDR1 MNHEY, CDR2 SMNVEV (reference sequence).

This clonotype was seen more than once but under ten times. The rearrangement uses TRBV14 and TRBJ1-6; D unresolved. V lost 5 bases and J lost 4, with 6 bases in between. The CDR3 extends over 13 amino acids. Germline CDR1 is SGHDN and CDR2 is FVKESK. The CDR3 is CASSVTYNSPLHF. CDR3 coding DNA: TGTGCCAGCAGCGTCACGTATAATTCACCCCTCCACTTT.

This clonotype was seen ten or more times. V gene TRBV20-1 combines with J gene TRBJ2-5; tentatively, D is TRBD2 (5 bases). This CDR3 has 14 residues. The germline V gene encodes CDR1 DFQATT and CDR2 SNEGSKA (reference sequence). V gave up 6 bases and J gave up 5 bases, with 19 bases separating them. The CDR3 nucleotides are TGCAGTGCCCCGTCAGCTAGCAAAATGGAGACCCAGTACTTC. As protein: CSAPSASKMETQYF.

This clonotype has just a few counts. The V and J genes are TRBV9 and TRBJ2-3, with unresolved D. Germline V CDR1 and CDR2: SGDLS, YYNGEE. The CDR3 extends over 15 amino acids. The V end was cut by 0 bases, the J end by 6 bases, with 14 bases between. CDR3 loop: CASSVGSSLGDTQYF. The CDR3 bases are TGTGCCAGCAGCGTAGGAAGTAGCCTGGGGGATACGCAGTATTTT.

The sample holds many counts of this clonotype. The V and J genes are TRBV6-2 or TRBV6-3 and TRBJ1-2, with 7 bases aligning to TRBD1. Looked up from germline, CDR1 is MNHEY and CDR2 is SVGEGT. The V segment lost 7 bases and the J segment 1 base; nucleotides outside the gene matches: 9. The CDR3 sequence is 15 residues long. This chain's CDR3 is CASNTGQVINYGYTF. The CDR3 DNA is TGTGCCAGCAACACCGGACAGGTTATTAACTATGGCTACACCTTC.

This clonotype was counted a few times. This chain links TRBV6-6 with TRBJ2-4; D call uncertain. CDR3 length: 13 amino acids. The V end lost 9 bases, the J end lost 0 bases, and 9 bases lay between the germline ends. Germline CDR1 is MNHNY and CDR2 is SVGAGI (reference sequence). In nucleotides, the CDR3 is TGTGCCAGTACGACGGTAGCCAAAAACATTCAGTACTTC. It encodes CASTTVAKNIQYF.

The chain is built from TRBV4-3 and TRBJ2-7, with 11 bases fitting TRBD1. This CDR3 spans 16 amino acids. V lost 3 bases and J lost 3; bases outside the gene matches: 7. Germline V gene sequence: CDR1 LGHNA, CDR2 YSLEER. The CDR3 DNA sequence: TGCGCCAGCAGCCAGGGCCGGACAGGGGGCATCTACGAGCAGTACTTC. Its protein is CASSQGRTGGIYEQYF.

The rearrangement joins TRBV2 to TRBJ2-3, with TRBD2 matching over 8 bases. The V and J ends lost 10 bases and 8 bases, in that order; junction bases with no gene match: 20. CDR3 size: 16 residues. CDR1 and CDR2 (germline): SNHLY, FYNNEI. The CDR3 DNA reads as TGTGCCACGAATCCCGAGACTAGCCTGAGCGGGGGTACGCAGTATTTT. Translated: CATNPETSLSGGTQYF.

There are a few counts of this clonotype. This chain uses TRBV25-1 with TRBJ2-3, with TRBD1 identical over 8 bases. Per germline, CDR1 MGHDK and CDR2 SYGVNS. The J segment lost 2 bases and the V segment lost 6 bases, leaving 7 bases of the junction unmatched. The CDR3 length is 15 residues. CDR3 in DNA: TGTGCCAGCAGGGTCGCAGGGGGCTCCACAGATACGCAGTATTTT. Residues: CASRVAGGSTDTQYF.

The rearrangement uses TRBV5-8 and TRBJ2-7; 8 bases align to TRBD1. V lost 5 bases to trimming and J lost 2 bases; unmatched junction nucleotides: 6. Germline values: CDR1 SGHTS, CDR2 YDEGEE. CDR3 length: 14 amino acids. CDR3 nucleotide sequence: TGTGCCAGCAGTTCGGGACAGGCCCCCTACGAGCAGTACGTC. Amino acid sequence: CASSSGQAPYEQYV.

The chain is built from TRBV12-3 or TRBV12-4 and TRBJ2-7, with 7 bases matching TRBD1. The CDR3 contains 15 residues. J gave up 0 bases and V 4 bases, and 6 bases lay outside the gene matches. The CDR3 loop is CASSSLDRASYEQYF. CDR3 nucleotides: TGTGCCAGCAGTTCCCTTGACAGGGCCTCCTACGAGCAGTACTTC.

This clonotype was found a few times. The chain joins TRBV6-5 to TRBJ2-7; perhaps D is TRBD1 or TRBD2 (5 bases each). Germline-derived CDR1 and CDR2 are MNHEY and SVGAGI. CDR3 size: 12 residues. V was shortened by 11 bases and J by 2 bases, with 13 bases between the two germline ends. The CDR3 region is CASRGLPYEQYF. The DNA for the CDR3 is TGTGCCTCACGGGGCCTTCCCTACGAGCAGTACTTC.

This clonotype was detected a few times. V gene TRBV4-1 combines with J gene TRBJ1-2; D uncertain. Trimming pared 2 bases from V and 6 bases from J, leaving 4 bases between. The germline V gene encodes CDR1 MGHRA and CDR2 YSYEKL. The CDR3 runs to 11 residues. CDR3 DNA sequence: TGCGCCAGCAGCCAATCCAATGGCTACACCTTC. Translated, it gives CASSQSNGYTF.

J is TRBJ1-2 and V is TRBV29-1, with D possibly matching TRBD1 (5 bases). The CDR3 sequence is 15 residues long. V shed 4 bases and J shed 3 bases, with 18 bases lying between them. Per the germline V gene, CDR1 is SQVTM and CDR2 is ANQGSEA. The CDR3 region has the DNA TGCAGCGTTGTACCCAGGGTTGCACTAGACTATGGCTACACCTTC. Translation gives CSVVPRVALDYGYTF.

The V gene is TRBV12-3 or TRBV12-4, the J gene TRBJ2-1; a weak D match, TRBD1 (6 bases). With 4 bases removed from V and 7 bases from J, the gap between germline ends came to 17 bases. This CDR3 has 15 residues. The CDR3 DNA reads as TGTGCCAGCAGTTCCAATTTCCACAGGGCGAATGAGCAGTTCTTC. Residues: CASSSNFHRANEQFF.